Only one count was recorded for the clone carrying this T cell receptor beta chain. What it binds is unknown. The data stem from a study of T cells in tuberculosis. Across the whole study: In South Africa, adults with active tuberculosis were compared with IGRA-negative and latently infected IGRA-positive adolescents.

Tuberculin skin test and IGRA determined adolescents' latent tuberculosis status at entry. V shed 0 bases and J 4 bases; nucleotides not matched to a gene: 15. The CDR3 sequence is 20 residues long. Germline loops: CDR1 SGHDN, CDR2 FVKESK. Clones were sequenced by immunoSEQ multiplex PCR, and TCRdb holds only the in-frame ones, with some missing. The data show fewer than 35,000 clones, with over 95% seen just once and around 2% held by the top ten. Study-level findings and limits: Selection depended on which cryopreserved specimens were available. Active tuberculosis alpha repertoires lay closer to GMM-specific TCRs than controls'.

The material sequenced was PBMCs. The receptor comes from a donor between 10 and 29 years old with latent tuberculosis or without tuberculosis infection. The rearrangement joins TRBV14 to TRBJ2-7; 13 positions agree with TRBD2. CDR3 amino acids: CASSQDVRTRTSGRSYEQYF. The CDR3 nucleotides read TGTGCCAGCAGCCAAGATGTCAGAACGAGGACTAGCGGGAGATCATACGAGCAGTACTTC.